This TCR beta chain appears in the sequencing data of a study of human T cells and chemical hapten exposure. The wider study: Patch testing placed 0.01% DPC on the upper back, with readings at 6 days. Study results and limitations: Counts of TCRs expanded at PT1 correlated positively with patch test score. DPC sensitization did not alter TCRs above 1 in 1000 frequency.

TCRdb passed the RACE reads through MiXCR, listing each CDR3 protein once. This repertoire shows tens of thousands of distinct CDR3 sequences, 11% found once; its top ten account for 1.4%. Worth noting for this clonotype: Its antigen is unidentified.

This CDR3 is built from 12 residues. Time point specified: patch test 3, about 24 weeks after DPC sensitization. Treatment reported: therapeutic diphenylcyclopropenone sensitization with weekly scalp DPC. The material was whole blood, obtained in connection with sensitization to the hapten diphenylcyclopropenone (DPC). V usage is TRBV21-1 and J usage is TRBJ2-1; the DNA was not used to check the table's D call, TRBD2. TRBV21-1 corresponds to a pseudogene. The TCR was taken from a woman aged 45 to 65 with alopecia areata. Some clones in this sample may be carry-over from other donors' samples. In nucleotides, the CDR3 is TGTGCCAAAAAGGGACTTTACAATGAGCAGTTCTTC. The encoded protein is CAKKGLYNEQFF.